This is a list of T cell receptor beta chains from one sample in a study of blood T cells in healthy people across ages. TCRdb recomputed calls from the 5' RACE reads with MiXCR, one row per CDR3 protein. The table lists just under 900,000 distinct CDR3 sequences, under 30% of them singletons. Specimen: blood. These TCRs come from a woman older than 75 in good health. Both conserved end residues are part of each CDR3. A D gene is named only where the DNA matches it firmly. Size values are once, few and many counts, or a class for expanded clones, and some rows have none.

size	J	V	D	DNA	CDR3
few	TRBJ2-4	TRBV19	TRBD1	TGTGCCAGTAGTATGGGACAGGGTAGGGTCTCGGACATTCAGTACTTC	CASSMGQGRVSDIQYF
-	TRBJ2-2	TRBV25-1	-	TGTGCCAGCAGTGAATCGAGGACAGCTAACGGGGAGCTGTTTTTT	CASSESRTANGELFF
many	TRBJ2-5	TRBV5-1	TRBD2	TGCGCCAGCAGCTTGGACGTAGGAGCCGGGGGGGAGACCCAGTACTTC	CASSLDVGAGGETQYF
many	TRBJ2-6	TRBV4-3	-	TGCGCCAGCAGCCAAGATGCCGGTCTTGGGGGCTCCGGGGCCAACGTCCTGACTTTC	CASSQDAGLGGSGANVLTF
few	TRBJ1-5	TRBV6-5	TRBD1	TGTGCCAGCCGGGCGCGACAGGGTTTTAATCAGCCCCAGCATTTT	CASRARQGFNQPQHF
few	TRBJ1-2	TRBV5-6	-	TGTGCCAGCAGCTTGAAAATCTCTAGCTATGGCTACACCTTC	CASSLKISSYGYTF
-	TRBJ1-4	TRBV20-1	TRBD1	TGCAGTGCGGAGAGTAGGGGGCCGACTAATGAAAAACGGTTTTTT	CSAESRGPTNEKRFF
few	TRBJ2-7	TRBV20-1	TRBD2	TGCAGTGCTGGACTAGCGGGAGTCAATGAGCAGTACTTC	CSAGLAGVNEQYF
-	TRBJ1-2	TRBV29-1	-	TGCAGCGTTGCGGGGTTTGGCTATGGCTACACCTTC	CSVAGFGYGYTF
-	TRBJ2-1	TRBV11-2	TRBD2	TGTGCCAGCAGCTTAGATTCGACTGGCGGGGGGAACTCCTACAATGAGCAGTTCTTC	CASSLDSTGGGNSYNEQFF
many	TRBJ2-1	TRBV11-3	-	TGTGCCAGCAGTAACAGGAGACTTTACAATGAGCAGTTCTTC	CASSNRRLYNEQFF
-	TRBJ2-2	TRBV20-1	-	TGCAGTGCTAGACCGGGACACAACACCGGGGAGCGGTTTTTT	CSARPGHNTGERFF
-	TRBJ1-3	TRBV4-2	-	TGTGCCATCGTCGGGGCGTCGGAAAACACCATATATTTT	CAIVGASENTIYF
-	TRBJ1-1	TRBV7-2	-	TGTGCCAGCACCATCTCTAGGGTTGCGGTTGAAGCTTTCTTT	CASTISRVAVEAFF
-	TRBJ2-5	TRBV4-3	-	TGCGCCAGCAGCCAAGCCCGCACCGGGTCCAAGGGCTACAATGAGCAGTACTTC	CASSQARTGSKGYNEQYF
many	TRBJ2-7	TRBV27	-	TGTGCCAGCAGTTTATCAGGACCCGAGGGTGAGCAGTACTTC	CASSLSGPEGEQYF
-	TRBJ2-2	TRBV20-1	-	TGCAGTGCTACCGACAGAAAAAACACCGGGGAGCGGTTTTTT	CSATDRKNTGERFF
many	TRBJ1-2	TRBV7-2	TRBD1	TGTGCCAGCAGCTTAGCGGGTAACAGGGGGCGTGCGTATGGCTACACCTTC	CASSLAGNRGRAYGYTF
-	TRBJ2-3	TRBV20-1	TRBD1	TGCAGTGCTAGAGGGGTCGTCACAGGGGGCCGTACAGATACGCAGTATTTT	CSARGVVTGGRTDTQYF
-	TRBJ2-1	TRBV7-3	-	TGTGCCAGCAGCGTTGACAGCGCTAGCGCCTACAATGAGCAGTTCTTC	CASSVDSASAYNEQFF
many	TRBJ2-7	TRBV6-2/TRBV6-3	-	TGTGCCAGCAGTTACTCGAGGGCAGGAAGCTCCTACGAGCAGTACTTC	CASSYSRAGSSYEQYF
few	TRBJ1-1	TRBV7-2	-	TGTGCCAGCAGCTCTCGACAGTTTTCGACTGAAGCTTTCTTT	CASSSRQFSTEAFF
many	TRBJ2-1	TRBV4-3	-	TGCGCCAGCAGCCAAGATCCGGGGACCTACAATGAGCAGTTCTTC	CASSQDPGTYNEQFF
-	TRBJ1-2	TRBV4-2	-	TGTGCCAGCAGCCAAGATTTAGCTAACTATGGCTACACCTTC	CASSQDLANYGYTF
many	TRBJ2-7	TRBV2	TRBD2	TGTGCCAGCCTACGACGGGGGGTGCTGGCCGAGCAGTACTTC	CASLRRGVLAEQYF
many	TRBJ2-5	TRBV12-3/TRBV12-4	TRBD2	TGTGCCAGCAGCCTCCGCGTGAGCGGGGAAATGAAGACCCAGTACTTC	CASSLRVSGEMKTQYF
-	TRBJ2-4	TRBV6-1	TRBD1	TGTGCCAGCAGTGACAAGGGACAGGGGTTAACACTAGCCAAAAACATTCAGTACTTC	CASSDKGQGLTLAKNIQYF
-	TRBJ1-1	TRBV14	TRBD1	TGTGCCAGCAGACTTACAGGGGCTGCACGCACTGAAGCTTTCTTT	CASRLTGAARTEAFF
many	TRBJ2-5	TRBV6-5	-	TGTGCCAGCAGTCTCGGGGATGCGAAAGAGACCCAGTACTTC	CASSLGDAKETQYF
-	TRBJ1-5	TRBV6-5	-	TGTGCCAGCAGTTACTCGAAGGCAGGGAATCAGCCCCAGCATTTT	CASSYSKAGNQPQHF